Below, 10 T cell receptor beta chains from the same sample are listed, as sequenced in a study of T cells in Graves' hyperthyroidism and ophthalmopathy. Amplification of TCR beta CDR3 regions was performed using RNA transcripts as template. The HTBI primer set drove a first-round RT-PCR of the TCR CDR3. TCRdb reanalysed the multiplex PCR reads using MiXCR and keeps one entry per CDR3 protein. This table holds hundreds of thousands of distinct CDR3 sequences, roughly 15% found once. Input material: blood. The receptors were gathered from a woman in her forties with Graves' ophthalmopathy.

This clonotype was observed many times. This sequence joins TRBV9 and TRBJ2-2; 10 bases align to TRBD1. Germline V gene data show CDR1 as SGDLS and CDR2 as YYNGEE. Trimming took 3 bases from V and 6 from J; bases not matched to a gene: 5. CDR3 length: 15 residues. This CDR3 is CASSEGQGIAGELFF. CDR3 DNA sequence: TGTGCCAGCAGCGAGGGACAGGGGATTGCCGGGGAGCTGTTTTTT.

The sample holds many counts of this clonotype. The chain is built from TRBV6-5 and TRBJ2-2; D is possibly TRBD2 (5 bases). V lost 2 bases and J 5 bases, leaving 12 bases between the germline ends. Germline CDR1 and CDR2: MNHEY and SVGAGI. The CDR3 loop spans 15 amino acids. In DNA form, the CDR3 reads TGTGCCAGCAGTTACGCGGGTCGTGGTACCGGGGAGCTGTTTTTT. Its translation is CASSYAGRGTGELFF.

There are many counts of this clonotype. This chain joins TRBV10-3 and TRBJ2-5; the D is unclear. Trimming took off 2 bases at V and 4 bases at J, with 11 bases between the two ends. This CDR3 has 14 amino acids. CDR1 is ENHRY and CDR2 is SYGVKD in the germline V gene. The CDR3 loop is CAISETDMRETQYF. The DNA of the CDR3 is TGTGCCATCAGTGAGACGGATATGAGAGAGACCCAGTACTTC.

This clonotype was seen many times. The chain is built from TRBV6-5 and TRBJ2-7, with D tentatively TRBD1 (5 bases). The CDR3 is made up of 13 amino acids. The V gene lost 7 bases and the J gene lost 4 bases, with 14 bases spanning the gap. CDR1 is MNHEY, CDR2 SVGAGI, per germline. CDR3 bases: TGTGCCAGCATGGTATTACAGGAGTACGAGCAGTACTTC. Protein: CASMVLQEYEQYF.

The chain carries TRBV6-1 and TRBJ2-5; 8 bases agree with TRBD2. The CDR3 is 15 amino acids. Trimming removed 3 bases from V and 5 bases from J; junction bases left unmatched: 8. Germline V gene lookup returns CDR1 MNHNS and CDR2 SASEGT. The CDR3 DNA reads TGTGCCAGCAGTGATCAAGCGGGAGACGGTGAGACCCAGTACTTC. It is translated as CASSDQAGDGETQYF.

This clonotype was seen at least ten times. This chain joins TRBV6-2 or TRBV6-3 and TRBJ1-1; D unclear. Trimming shortened V by 2 bases and J by 0 bases, and 7 bases separated the two germline ends. The V gene's germline CDR1 is MNHEY and CDR2 SVGEGT. The CDR3 has 14 amino acids. The CDR3 coding sequence is TGTGCCAGCAGTTACCGGGATATGAACACTGAAGCTTTCTTT. Translating gives CASSYRDMNTEAFF.

This clonotype was counted many times. This sequence joins TRBV20-1 and TRBJ1-3, with D perhaps matching TRBD1 (5 bases). CDR1 and CDR2 (germline): DFQATT, SNEGSKA (reference sequence). The CDR3 consists of 14 residues. V gave up 6 bases and J gave up 0 bases, with 12 bases separating them. The CDR3 sequence is CSALERGSGNTIYF. DNA for the CDR3: TGCAGTGCGTTAGAAAGGGGCTCTGGAAACACCATATATTTT.

This clonotype has a count of ten or more. This sequence joins TRBV7-3 and TRBJ1-5, with 8 positions matching TRBD1. Germline V gene sequence: CDR1 SGHTA, CDR2 FQGTGA. The ends lost 3 bases at V and 1 base at J; junction bases unmatched: 5. The length of the CDR3 is 16 residues. CDR3 nucleotide sequence: TGTGCCAGCAGCTTTTTGACAGGGGACAGCAATCAGCCCCAGCATTTT. Encoded protein: CASSFLTGDSNQPQHF.

The chain carries TRBV28 and TRBJ2-5, with D perhaps TRBD2 (6 bases). The CDR3 is 14 residues long. The germline CDR1 and CDR2 sequences are MDHEN and SYDVKM. Trimming stripped 4 bases from V and 3 bases from J, with 12 bases between. In DNA, the CDR3 is TGTGCCAGCAGTTACACCGGGAGAAAAGAGACCCAGTACTTC. Residues: CASSYTGRKETQYF.

The table lists this clonotype with many counts. The J gene is TRBJ1-5, the V gene TRBV12-3 or TRBV12-4; possible D gene TRBD1, 5 bases. This CDR3 contains 13 residues. V was shortened by 1 base and J by 5 bases, with 6 bases between the two germline ends. This CDR3 is CASSLGGYQPQHF. As DNA, the CDR3 is TGTGCCAGCAGTTTAGGGGGCTATCAGCCCCAGCATTTT.